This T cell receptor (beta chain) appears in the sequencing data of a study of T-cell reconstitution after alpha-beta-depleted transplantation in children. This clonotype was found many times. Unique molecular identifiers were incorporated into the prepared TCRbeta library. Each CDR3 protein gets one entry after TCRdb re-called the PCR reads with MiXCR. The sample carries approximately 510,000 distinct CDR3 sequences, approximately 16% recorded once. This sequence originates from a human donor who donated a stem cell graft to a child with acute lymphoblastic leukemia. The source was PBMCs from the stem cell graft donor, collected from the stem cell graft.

The CDR3 nucleotides are TGCGCCAGCAGCTTATCGGGGGGATTCACTGAAGCTTTCTTT. Residues: CASSLSGGFTEAFF. This sequence joins TRBV5-1 and TRBJ1-1, with D possibly TRBD1 on 5 matching bases. This CDR3 region has 14 residues. Trimming removed 2 bases at V and 4 bases at J, with 12 bases between. CDR1 is SGHRS and CDR2 is YFSETQ in the germline V gene.